The 14 T cell receptor beta chains below were found in one sample sequenced in a study of molecular identifiers for immune sequencing clone quantification. TCRdb passed the PCR reads through MiXCR, listing each CDR3 protein once. This sample carries under 800,000 distinct CDR3 sequences, 25% of them seen once, and the ten largest clones take roughly 0.83%. Sequenced sample: naive CD8+ T cells from blood, with Jurkat cell RNA spiked in. This sample's subset: FACS-sorted CD8+CD4-CCR7+CD45RA+ naive T cells. These receptors came from a human donor in good health. Some libraries in this study had Jurkat cell RNA spiked in.

The V and J genes are TRBV6-2 or TRBV6-3 and TRBJ1-6, with 7 bases identical to TRBD1. V gave up 2 bases and J gave up 10 bases; unmatched junction bases: 5. The germline CDR1 and CDR2 sequences are MNHEY and SVGEGT. CDR3 length: 14 amino acids. The CDR3 sequence is CASSYEGAISPLHF. The DNA for the CDR3 is TGTGCCAGCAGTTACGAGGGGGCCATCTCACCCCTCCACTTT.

This clonotype was picked up a small number of times. V and J are TRBV18 and TRBJ2-7, with 7 bases lining up with TRBD2. Germline CDR1 KGHSH, CDR2 LQKENI. V was pared by 2 bases and J by 5 bases, with 12 bases of the junction left unmatched. This CDR3 is built from 16 residues. This CDR3 is CASSPSPPRGMNEQYF. The CDR3 DNA sequence: TGTGCCAGCTCACCATCCCCTCCGCGGGGGATGAACGAGCAGTACTTC.

About this clonotype: This may be a read error: a much more frequent sequence differs by one nucleotide. This chain uses TRBV2 with TRBJ2-2, with D maybe TRBD2 (5 bases). CDR3 size: 14 residues. The germline V gene encodes CDR1 SNHLY and CDR2 FYNNEI. For the CDR3, the DNA is TGTGTCAGCAGTGGACTCAAGAGGACCGGGGAGCTGTTTTTT. Amino acids: CVSSGLKRTGELFF.

The chain employs TRBV6-2 or TRBV6-3 and TRBJ2-7; D ambiguous. V gave up 2 bases and J gave up 3 bases, with 11 bases separating them. Germline V gives CDR1 MNHEY, CDR2 SVGEGT. This CDR3 has 14 amino acids. The CDR3, as DNA: TGTGCCAGCAGTTACGGAGAGAGGATCTACGAGCAGTACTTC. It is translated as CASSYGERIYEQYF.

The chain is built from TRBV20-1 and TRBJ2-7, with 9 bases identical to TRBD1. Looked up from germline, CDR1 is DFQATT and CDR2 is SNEGSKA (reference sequence). J was trimmed by 4 bases and V by 5 bases; bases with no gene match: 15. The CDR3 has 16 residues. The CDR3 coding sequence is TGCAGTGCTCAACCGGGACAGGGCTTTATTCGGTACGAGCAGTACTTC. Its translation is CSAQPGQGFIRYEQYF.

A word on this clonotype: A much more abundant neighbour one base away suggests this may be a read error. The conserved closing phenylalanine or tryptophan is absent in this CDR3, likely reflecting a read error. The DNA is omitted, as the CDR3 cannot be located on it reliably, and the CDR3 follows TCRdb's listing. J is TRBJ1-1 and V is TRBV12-3 or TRBV12-4. The CDR3 spans 10 residues, counting both ends. The CDR3 spells CASSGESVGL.

The V call is TRBV30, the J call TRBJ1-3; D gene ambiguous. Germline-derived CDR1 and CDR2 are GTSNPN and SVGIG (reference sequence). The V and J ends lost 2 bases and 0 bases respectively, with 11 bases between them. This CDR3 contains 15 residues. Here the CDR3 DNA reads TGTGCCTGGAGTTCGGGCGCGGTCTCTGGAAACACCATATATTTT. Its translation: CAWSSGAVSGNTIYF. Drawing the rest from reference TRBV30 and TRBJ1-3, the complete variable domain is SQTIHQWPATLVQPVGSPLSLECTVEGTSNPNLYWYRQAAGRGLQLLFYSVGIGQISSEVPQNLSASRPQDRQFILSSKKLLLSDSGFYLCAWSSGAVSGNTIYFGEGSWLTVV.

This clonotype showed up just once. One end of the junction fails to match germline, which may point to a read error. The V call is TRBV28, the J call TRBJ1-6; tentatively, D is TRBD1 (6 bases). Looked up from germline, CDR1 is MDHEN and CDR2 is SYDVKM. The CDR3 is made up of 18 amino acids. For the CDR3, the DNA is TGTGCCAGCAGTTTGGGTCAGGGGCTTGGGTCCTATAATTCACCCCACCACTTT. Its translation is CASSLGQGLGSYNSPHHF.

The V gene is TRBV4-3, the J gene TRBJ2-2, with 7 bases lining up with TRBD2. Germline V lookup: CDR1 LGHNA, CDR2 YSLEER. The CDR3 is made up of 17 amino acids. V lost 1 base, J lost 1 base, and 6 bases stayed unmatched. CDR3 region: CASSQVITSENTGELFF. CDR3 DNA: TGCGCCAGCAGCCAAGTCATCACTAGCGAGAACACCGGGGAGCTGTTTTTT.

V gene TRBV28 combines with J gene TRBJ2-1; 9 bases map to TRBD2. The germline V gene has CDR1 MDHEN and CDR2 SYDVKM. V trimming: 6 bases; J trimming: 9 bases; junction bases outside the gene matches: 9. The CDR3 has 14 residues. DNA of the CDR3: TGTGCCAGCAGAGGCCTAGCGGGACGGGGTGAGCAGTTCTTC. This encodes CASRGLAGRGEQFF.

This clonotype was seen at least ten times. V usage is TRBV5-1 and J usage is TRBJ1-4; TRBD1 agrees at 7 bases. The CDR3 is 15 amino acids. The germline gives CDR1 SGHRS, CDR2 YFSETQ. V lost 7 bases, J lost 8 bases, and 14 bases stayed unmatched. Here the CDR3 DNA reads TGCGCCAGCGGCGATCCCGACAGGGCAGGGGAAAAACTGTTTTTT. Translating it yields CASGDPDRAGEKLFF.

This clonotype was seen many times. The V call is TRBV7-2, the J call TRBJ1-2, with 8 nucleotides matching TRBD1. The CDR3 sequence is 17 residues long. Germline V gene data show CDR1 as SGHTA and CDR2 as FQGNSA. The V gene end was trimmed by 5 bases and the J gene end by 4 bases; junction bases not matched to a gene: 15. The CDR3: CASSTTPPGTGVYGYTF. The CDR3 DNA sequence: TGTGCCAGCAGCACCACCCCACCCGGGACAGGAGTCTATGGCTACACCTTC.

The chain links TRBV19 to TRBJ2-6; perhaps TRBD1 as D (6 bases). CDR3 length: 18 amino acids. Germline CDR1 reads LNHDA; CDR2 reads SQIVND (reference sequence). V gave up 1 base and J gave up 0 bases, with 13 bases separating them. The CDR3 is CASSIGQEPFSGANVLTF. DNA for the CDR3: TGTGCCAGTAGTATAGGACAGGAGCCTTTCTCTGGGGCCAACGTCCTGACTTTC.

This clonotype was seen many times. The chain couples TRBV4-1 to TRBJ2-1; 7 bases are shared with TRBD2. Germline CDR1 and CDR2: MGHRA and YSYEKL. CDR3 length: 14 residues. The V gene end was trimmed by 4 bases and the J gene end by 2 bases; junction bases not matched to a gene: 2. The chain's CDR3 is CASSPTSAYNEQFF. The DNA of the CDR3 is TGCGCCAGCAGCCCCACTAGCGCCTACAATGAGCAGTTCTTC.